This T cell receptor (beta chain) was sequenced during a study of cytomegalovirus exposure and HLA in healthy donors. Study as a whole: Unique TCR beta sequences numbering approximately 120 million came from around 180 million T cells in an earlier analysis. Study outcomes and limitations: A missense variant in DCLRE1C was later tied to TCR beta V- and J-gene trimming.

13 Jbeta primers and 60 Vbeta primers were used for the PCR. Some clones are missing from TCRdb's copy, which holds only in-frame ones; the method was immunoSEQ multiplex PCR. The repertoire consists of 100,000 to 150,000 clones, with about 80% occurring once and the leading ten covering roughly 4%. There are 14 residues in the CDR3. The V and J ends lost 4 bases and 3 bases respectively, with 10 bases between them. Germline V lookup: CDR1 MNHEY, CDR2 SMNVEV (reference sequence). Concerning this clone: Its antigen is currently unknown.

The sample was PBMCs. V and J are TRBV27 and TRBJ2-1; TRBD1 might be the D (6 bases). The clonotype comes from a woman in her thirties or forties in good health and CMV-seropositive. The CDR3, as DNA: TGTGCCAGCAGTTATTCGGACAGCTACAATGAGCAGTTCTTC. Residues: CASSYSDSYNEQFF.